The entry below gives a single T cell receptor beta chain sequence along with its context. This sample was included in a study of T cell responses to AZD1222 COVID-19 vaccine. The CDR3 runs to 14 residues. V was pared by 4 bases and J by 8 bases, with 5 bases of the junction left unmatched. In germline, CDR1 is MDHEN, CDR2 SYDVKM. Profiling relied on immunoSEQ multiplex PCR, and the TCRdb table lists in-frame clones only, not all of them. The data contain under 70,000 clones, 80% of them seen just once; the ten biggest clones take up approximately 5.2%. Sequences were derived from peripheral blood, sampled 28 days after the second AZD1222 dose. This rearrangement joins TRBV28 to TRBJ1-2; 12 bases agree with TRBD1. This clonotype was sampled from an adult who received the AZD1222 COVID-19 vaccine. This chain's CDR3 is CASSSGQGAGGYTF. In DNA, the CDR3 is TGTGCCAGCAGTTCGGGACAGGGGGCAGGAGGCTACACCTTC.